The 16 T cell receptor beta chains below all came from one sample that was sequenced in a study of T cell responses to AZD1222 COVID-19 vaccine. Here immunoSEQ multiplex PCR was the method, and the copy in TCRdb shows in-frame clones only, minus some. Counted here are about 110,000 clones, approximately 90% occurring once; the ten biggest clones make up roughly 3%. The sample consisted of peripheral blood, taken on day 0 of MenACWY control vaccination. These receptors all come from an adult in good health.

The chain recombines TRBV7-9 with TRBJ1-2; D unclear. This CDR3 is 13 amino acids long. The V and J ends lost 7 bases and 6 bases respectively, with 15 bases between them. Germline lookup yields CDR1 SEHNR and CDR2 FQNEAQ (reference sequence). The CDR3 DNA reads as TGTGCCAGCAACCGGTATGATCAGGATGGCTACACCTTC. Translation: CASNRYDQDGYTF.

The chain links TRBV5-1 to TRBJ2-1, with 9 bases fitting TRBD2. CDR3 length: 16 residues. J gave up 3 bases and V 4 bases, and 8 bases lay outside the gene matches. CDR1 is SGHRS and CDR2 is YFSETQ in the germline V gene. The CDR3 nucleotides read TGCGCCAGCAGCCCGACCTCTAGCGGGGTCTACAATGAGCAGTTCTTC. Protein sequence: CASSPTSSGVYNEQFF.

This clone appeared a single time. The chain uses TRBV5-1 and TRBJ1-3; 11 bases are a match to TRBD1. The CDR3 consists of 16 residues. Trimming removed 3 bases from V and 4 bases from J; junction bases left unmatched: 6. Germline V lookup: CDR1 SGHRS, CDR2 YFSETQ. Here the CDR3 reads CASSSNGQGAGNTIYF. CDR3 sequence (DNA): TGCGCCAGCAGCTCGAACGGACAGGGGGCCGGAAACACCATATATTTT.

V and J are TRBV7-9 and TRBJ1-4; D gene uncertain. The CDR3 length is 13 residues. The V gene's germline CDR1 is SEHNR and CDR2 FQNEAQ (reference sequence). Trimming removed 3 bases at V and 8 bases at J, with 10 bases between. CDR3: CASSFPVGEKLFF. DNA for the CDR3: TGTGCCAGCAGCTTCCCTGTGGGGGAAAAACTGTTTTTT. The complete variable domain, with remaining parts taken from reference TRBV7-9 and TRBJ1-4, reads DTGVSQNPRHKITKRGQNVTFRCDPISEHNRLYWYRQTLGQGPEFLTYFQNEAQLEKSRLLSDRFSAERPKGSFSTLEIQRTEQGDSAMYLCASSFPVGEKLFFGSGTQLSVL.

This sequence joins TRBV7-9 and TRBJ2-7; D is possibly TRBD1 (5 bases). The CDR3 covers 13 residues. V shed 6 bases and J shed 5 bases, with 14 bases lying between them. The germline gives CDR1 SEHNR, CDR2 FQNEAQ (reference sequence). The CDR3 region has the DNA TGTGCCAGCAGAGACCCTACAGGAGACGAGCAGTACTTC. This sequence encodes CASRDPTGDEQYF.

This clone was found once. The chain joins TRBV5-1 to TRBJ2-5; the D gene is possibly TRBD1 (6 bases). From germline, CDR1 is SGHRS and CDR2 YFSETQ. Trimming removed 2 bases at V and 4 bases at J, with 9 bases between. This CDR3 is 13 amino acids long. The CDR3 coding sequence is TGCGCCAGCAGCTTCCCAGGGGTAGAGACCCAGTACTTC. It translates to CASSFPGVETQYF.

In this sample, this clone turned up a few times. The same CDR3 is also encoded by other DNA sequences in this sample. The V gene is TRBV12-3 or TRBV12-4, the J gene TRBJ1-3, with D unclear. The CDR3 runs to 12 residues. V lost 1 base to trimming and J lost 3 bases, with 1 base between them. CDR3 residues: CASSLVGNTIYF. CDR3 nucleotides: TGTGCCAGCAGTTTAGTTGGAAACACCATATATTTT.

The rearrangement links TRBV7-6 to TRBJ1-2, with D tentatively TRBD1 (5 bases). The germline CDR1 and CDR2 sequences are SGHVS and FNYEAQ. The CDR3 extends over 14 amino acids. The V gene lost 5 bases and the J gene lost 8 bases, with 18 bases spanning the gap. The CDR3 DNA reads TGTGCCAGCAGCCCGGGGCCCCAGGTCGGAGGCTACACCTTC. Translated: CASSPGPQVGGYTF. Full variable domain (outside the CDR3, taken from reference TRBV7-6 and TRBJ1-2): GAGVSQSPRYKVTKRGQDVALRCDPISGHVSLYWYRQALGQGPEFLTYFNYEAQQDKSGLPNDRFSAERPEGSISTLTIQRTEQRDSAMYRCASSPGPQVGGYTFGSGTRLTVV.

The V and J genes are TRBV3-1 (or the pseudogene TRBV3-2) and TRBJ2-4; D uncertain. This CDR3 is built from 15 residues. V was cut by 0 bases and J by 11 bases, with 17 bases left in between. Germline V gene lookup returns CDR1 LGHDT and CDR2 YNNKEL (reference sequence). The CDR3 DNA sequence: TGTGCCAGCAGCCAAGATATTCGGCGCGGTCAGGTTCAGTACTTC. It codes for CASSQDIRRGQVQYF.

The chain recombines TRBV12-3 or TRBV12-4 with TRBJ2-7; D gene unclear. V was trimmed by 0 bases and J by 1 base, leaving 4 bases between them. This CDR3 comprises 13 residues. CDR3 sequence (DNA): TGTGCCAGCAGTTTAGCCTCATCCTACGAGCAGTACTTC. Translation gives CASSLASSYEQYF.

The V call is TRBV10-3, the J call TRBJ1-4; 7 bases are a match to TRBD1. Germline V CDR1 and CDR2: ENHRY, SYGVKD. The CDR3 is made up of 16 amino acids. After removal of 6 bases from V and 3 bases from J, the junction contained 10 bases not matched to a gene. The CDR3 DNA sequence: TGTGCCATCAGGGCGACAGGGCCGAGTGCTAATGAAAAACTGTTTTTT. This gives the protein CAIRATGPSANEKLFF.

The chain carries TRBV7-2 and TRBJ2-3; D unresolved. This CDR3 has 16 amino acids. Between the trimmed V and J ends, which lost 5 bases and 0 bases, there was a span of 15 bases. CDR1 and CDR2 (germline): SGHTA, FQGNSA. The CDR3 region has the DNA TGTGCCAGCAGCCCCTTGAGTACCACTAGCACAGATACGCAGTATTTT. This codes for CASSPLSTTSTDTQYF.

This clone occurred once. The rearrangement uses TRBV7-9 and TRBJ1-1; maybe TRBD1 (5 bases). Germline CDR1 is SEHNR and CDR2 is FQNEAQ (reference sequence). CDR3 length equals 14 residues. V lost 4 bases, J lost 1 base, and 10 bases lay in between. CDR3 residues: CASSSGRGNTEAFF. The DNA of the CDR3 is TGTGCCAGCAGCTCGGGACGGGGGAACACTGAAGCTTTCTTT.

The CDR3 DNA follows: TGTGCCAGCAGCCCTCAGGGTTGGGAGCAGTTCTTC. As protein: CASSPQGWEQFF. The V call is TRBV12-3 or TRBV12-4, the J call TRBJ2-1; the D gene is possibly TRBD1 (5 bases). The V and J ends lost 6 bases and 10 bases respectively, with 13 bases between them. CDR3 size: 12 residues.

The chain recombines TRBV2 with TRBJ1-6; D remains ambiguous. Germline-derived CDR1 and CDR2 are SNHLY and FYNNEI. V lost 11 bases and J 10 bases, leaving 15 bases between the germline ends. This CDR3 is 12 amino acids long. The CDR3 DNA reads as TGTGCCTCAAACGGGCAATCCTCACCCCTCCACTTT. Translation: CASNGQSSPLHF. The variable domain in full, with the rest retrieved from reference TRBV2 and TRBJ1-6, is EPEVTQTPSHQVTQMGQEVILRCVPISNHLYFYWYRQILGQKVEFLVSFYNNEISEKSEIFDDQFSVERPDGSNFTLKIRSTKLEDSAMYFCASNGQSSPLHFGNGTRLTVT.

This clone was counted a few times. This chain links TRBV2 with TRBJ1-1, with D possibly matching TRBD1 (6 bases). CDR3 length equals 13 residues. Trimming pared 6 bases from V and 5 bases from J, leaving 13 bases between. Per the germline V gene, CDR1 is SNHLY and CDR2 is FYNNEI. For the CDR3, the DNA is TGTGCCAGCAGCTACGCCAGGGGAACTGAAGCTTTCTTT. Translating gives CASSYARGTEAFF. Drawing the rest from reference TRBV2 and TRBJ1-1, the complete variable domain is EPEVTQTPSHQVTQMGQEVILRCVPISNHLYFYWYRQILGQKVEFLVSFYNNEISEKSEIFDDQFSVERPDGSNFTLKIRSTKLEDSAMYFCASSYARGTEAFFGQGTRLTVV.